The clone carrying this TCR beta chain was observed a single time. Assay used: immunoSEQ multiplex PCR; TCRdb lists only in-frame clones, some missing. The repertoire consists of tens of thousands of clones, with approximately 96% occurring once and the leading ten covering 0.2% to 0.25%. This sample was included in a study of technical replicates of blood from a handful of donors. The germline V gene encodes CDR1 LGHNA and CDR2 YNFKEQ. The V end lost 0 bases, the J end lost 0 bases, and 6 bases lay between the germline ends. This CDR3 has 15 residues. The V call is TRBV4-2, the J call TRBJ1-5; D ambiguous. The sequencing sample was made of T cells isolated from PBMCs. The receptor's source is a human donor in good health. CDR3 sequence (DNA): TGTGCCAGCAGCCAAGACTCCTATAGCAATCAGCCCCAGCATTTT. It specifies CASSQDSYSNQPQHF.